This T cell receptor (beta chain) came from a study of identical twins. General observations from the study: Instead of following the same donors, the conclusions were based on cross-sectional statistical analysis. Models, which agreed with sharing between unrelated individuals, nonetheless underestimated the out-of-frame TCR alpha sharing seen in monozygotic twins.

Template switching created a universal primer site, and the cDNA included unique molecular identifiers. From the 5' RACE reads, TCRdb called clonotypes with MiXCR, one entry per CDR3 protein. The table has 1.5 million to 2 million distinct CDR3 sequences, under 35% seen once. Every donor was a healthy Caucasian. This CDR3 is built from 13 residues. V was trimmed by 2 bases and J by 3 bases, leaving 7 bases between them. From germline, CDR1 is SGHDT and CDR2 YYEEEE. This clonotype has more than one count but fewer than ten. Its antigen is as yet unknown. The V and J genes are TRBV5-6 and TRBJ2-3; D remains unclear. The TCR sequence derives from a newborn girl in good health. Sequencing used cord blood. The CDR3 coding sequence is TGTGCCAGCAGCTTTCCAGTAACAGATACGCAGTATTTT. Translated, it gives CASSFPVTDTQYF.